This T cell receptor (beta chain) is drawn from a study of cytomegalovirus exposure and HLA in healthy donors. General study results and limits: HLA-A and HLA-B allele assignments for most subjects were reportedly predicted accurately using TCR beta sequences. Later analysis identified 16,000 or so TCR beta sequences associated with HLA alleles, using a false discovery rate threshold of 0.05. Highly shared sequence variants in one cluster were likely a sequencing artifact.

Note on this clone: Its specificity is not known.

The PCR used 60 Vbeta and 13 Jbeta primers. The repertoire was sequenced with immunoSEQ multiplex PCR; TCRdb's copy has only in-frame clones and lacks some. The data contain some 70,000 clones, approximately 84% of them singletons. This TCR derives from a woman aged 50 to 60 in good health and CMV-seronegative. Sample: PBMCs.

The CDR3 nucleotides read TGTGCCAGTACGTCGGCCGGGAACTATGGCTACACCTTC. This codes for CASTSAGNYGYTF. The chain has TRBV27 and TRBJ1-2; no firm D call. Germline CDR1 and CDR2: MNHEY and SMNVEV (reference sequence). V was shortened by 9 bases and J by 2 bases, with 13 bases between the two germline ends. The CDR3 is 13 residues long.